The 13 T cell receptor beta chains reported below all come from one sample, sequenced in a study of vaccination effects on CD4 cells after COVID-19 (dated by TCRdb to between 2021 and 2024). In the ViraFEST assay, PBMC were stimulated with viral peptide pools, and antigen-specific CD4+ T cell clonotypes were then identified by expansion using TCR sequencing. After 10 days of culture, CD4+ T cells were isolated with the EasySep CD4+ T cell isolation kit. Each participant got two doses of an mRNA SARS-CoV-2 vaccine, either BNT162b2 or mRNA-1273. Antigen specificity for these receptors is unknown. Library construction relied on the immunoSEQ multiplex PCR assay. The table was pulled from immuneACCESS by TCRdb, which kept in-frame rearrangements only. Such tables lose some clones; where checked, under half of the loss comes from unresolved V genes, and the rest has no known cause. This sample lists some 20,000 clones; roughly three quarters were detected once. Clones ranked in the top ten supply 7% to 10% of the sample.

The source material was CD4+ T cells from PBMCs cultured with HCoV-229E spike peptides, sampled after COVID-19 vaccination. What this sample's cell subset or site label stands for: HCoV-229E spike overlapping peptide pool stimulation. Receptor source: a human donor who received a COVID-19 vaccine.

The rearrangement uses TRBV27 and TRBJ1-6, with 9 bases identical to TRBD1. CDR1 and CDR2 from the germline V gene are MNHEY and SMNVEV (reference sequence). The CDR3 contains 16 residues. Trimming removed 2 bases from V and 11 bases from J; junction bases left unmatched: 10. In DNA, the CDR3 is TGTGCCAGCAGTTTAACGGGACAGGGACTAAGTACACCCCTCCACTTT. Amino acid sequence: CASSLTGQGLSTPLHF.

The chain links TRBV5-1 to TRBJ2-5, with D unresolved. With 2 bases removed from V and 4 bases from J, the gap between germline ends came to 9 bases. Germline loops: CDR1 SGHRS, CDR2 YFSETQ. CDR3 length: 13 amino acids. The DNA for the CDR3 is TGCGCCAGCAGCTTTAATTTGGGAGAGACCCAGTACTTC. Translated, it gives CASSFNLGETQYF.

The V and J genes are TRBV3-1 (or the pseudogene TRBV3-2) and TRBJ1-4; D is unclear. Trimming stripped 3 bases from V and 5 bases from J, with 7 bases between. This CDR3 has 13 residues. Germline V gives CDR1 LGHDT, CDR2 YNNKEL (reference sequence). The CDR3, as DNA: TGTGCCAGCAGCCATGATCGGAATGAAAAACTGTTTTTT. Translation: CASSHDRNEKLFF.

V is TRBV18 and J is TRBJ1-1; 7 nucleotides align to TRBD1. The germline gives CDR1 KGHSH, CDR2 LQKENI. Germline trimming cut 4 bases from V and 1 base from J; bases unmatched to any gene: 9. CDR3 length: 16 amino acids. The CDR3 reads CASSRDKGASNTEAFF. In DNA, the CDR3 is TGTGCCAGCTCACGCGACAAGGGGGCTTCGAACACTGAAGCTTTCTTT. Full variable domain (outside the CDR3, taken from reference TRBV18 and TRBJ1-1): NAGVMQNPRHLVRRRGQEARLRCSPMKGHSHVYWYRQLPEEGLKFMVYLQKENIIDESGMPKERFSAEFPKEGPSILRIQQVVRGDSAAYFCASSRDKGASNTEAFFGQGTRLTVV.

The chain recombines TRBV4-1 with TRBJ1-4; D is unresolved. This CDR3 has 13 residues. Between the trimmed V and J ends, which lost 3 bases and 7 bases, there was a span of 9 bases. Germline assignment: CDR1 MGHRA and CDR2 YSYEKL. The DNA of the CDR3 is TGCGCCAGCAGCCAGCTCAGAGGTGAAAAACTGTTTTTT. It encodes CASSQLRGEKLFF.

This rearrangement joins TRBV28 to TRBJ1-6, with 9 bases matching TRBD1. The V and J ends lost 4 bases and 6 bases, in that order; junction bases with no gene match: 4. The CDR3 totals 15 residues. CDR1 and CDR2 (germline): MDHEN, SYDVKM. CDR3: CASSWGQGGNSPLHF. For the CDR3, the DNA is TGTGCCAGCAGTTGGGGACAGGGAGGTAATTCACCCCTCCACTTT.

J is TRBJ2-7 and V is TRBV5-4; 7 bases are a match to TRBD1. The CDR3 loop spans 13 amino acids. Per germline, CDR1 SGHNT and CDR2 YYREEE (reference sequence). Trimming removed 7 bases from V and 3 bases from J; junction bases left unmatched: 7. The CDR3 DNA reads TGTGCCAGCGCCCTTAGGGGGCGCTACGAGCAGTACTTC. Its translation is CASALRGRYEQYF.

This chain joins TRBV27 and TRBJ1-1; possibly TRBD1 for D (5 bases). Looked up from germline, CDR1 is MNHEY and CDR2 is SMNVEV (reference sequence). The CDR3 has 13 amino acids. V was clipped by 8 bases and J by 0 bases, with 10 bases between them. The CDR3 DNA reads as TGTGCCAGCTCCGGGGGAATGAACACTGAAGCTTTCTTT. This codes for CASSGGMNTEAFF.

The rearrangement links TRBV11-2 to TRBJ2-7, with 7 bases aligning to TRBD1. The V and J ends lost 1 base and 6 bases, in that order; junction bases with no gene match: 3. Germline CDR1 reads SGHAT; CDR2 reads FQNNGV. This CDR3 is built from 13 residues. The DNA for the CDR3 is TGTGCCAGCAGCTTAGGGGACAGTGGCGAGCAGTACTTC. This encodes CASSLGDSGEQYF.

The chain is built from TRBV5-1 and TRBJ1-6; D remains unclear. From germline, CDR1 is SGHRS and CDR2 YFSETQ. The CDR3 totals 17 residues. Deletions cut 5 bases from V and 0 bases from J, with 15 bases between. This chain's CDR3 is CASSSGELSSYNSPLHF. The CDR3 region has the DNA TGCGCCAGCAGTTCCGGGGAATTAAGCTCCTATAATTCACCCCTCCACTTT.

V is TRBV11-2 and J is TRBJ2-1; D ambiguous. V lost 1 base to trimming and J lost 5 bases, with 6 bases between them. The CDR3 is 13 amino acids. Per germline, CDR1 SGHAT and CDR2 FQNNGV. The CDR3 protein is CASSLGLDNEQFF. CDR3 nucleotides: TGTGCCAGCAGCTTAGGGTTAGACAATGAGCAGTTCTTC.

J is TRBJ2-7 and V is TRBV3-1 (or the pseudogene TRBV3-2); D possibly corresponds to TRBD2 (5 bases). Germline CDR1 LGHDT, CDR2 YNNKEL (reference sequence). This CDR3 is 13 amino acids long. V was pared by 4 bases and J by 7 bases, with 14 bases between. The CDR3 region is CASSPGPPGEQYF. The CDR3 DNA reads TGTGCCAGCAGCCCCGGTCCCCCGGGGGAGCAGTACTTC.

This chain uses TRBV27 with TRBJ2-2; 8 bases fit TRBD2. CDR1 and CDR2 (germline): MNHEY, SMNVEV (reference sequence). The ends lost 6 bases at V and 5 bases at J; junction bases unmatched: 8. The CDR3 covers 15 residues. The CDR3 DNA is TGTGCCAGCAGGGAATCGGGGGGGCGGACCGGGGAGCTGTTTTTT. It yields the protein CASRESGGRTGELFF.